This note documents a single T cell receptor beta chain sequence. Only one count was recorded for this clone. There is no known antigen for this receptor. Per-nucleotide qualities are absent, and no much larger clonotype sits a single base away. This record belongs to a study of T cell responses to AZD1222 COVID-19 vaccine (dated by TCRdb to about 2021). Study-wide context: A total of 230 to 250 trial participants underwent TCR sequencing, of whom 200 to 220 had received two doses of AZD1222 and 26 had received two doses of the MenACWY control vaccine. Trial participants were enrolled by age into subgroups of 18-55, 56-69 and 70-plus years, and around 150, 29 and 61 TCR-sequenced participants, respectively, were included in these subgroups. The paper as a whole reports these results and caveats: No day 14 peak-response samples were available, so repertoires were characterized only after the peak T cell response. Vaccine-associated CD4 TCRs spanned the whole spike protein, with dominant responses in regions 160-218 and 743-854. In the small 56-69-year group, the increase in depth fell short of significance, most likely because of low power. Epitopes outside the regions mutated in the B.1.351 and B.1.1.7 variants were reportedly recognized by nearly half of the unique spike-specific TCRs. Participants were mostly white British, with more females than males. The authors suggested clonal diversity may have been underestimated. After two AZD1222 doses, spike-specific TCR breadth and depth were significantly higher than at day 0 and than in MenACWY recipients. Only five to seven AZD1222 recipients were SARS-CoV-2 seropositive at baseline, limiting conclusions about previously exposed vaccinees.

CDR1 and CDR2 are drawn from the germline V gene: ENHRY, SYGVKD. The CDR3 holds 13 amino acids from the cysteine to the phenylalanine. Only the CDR3 portion is preserved as DNA: 39 bases, with reading frame beginning at the first base. The germline V and J ends show losses of 10 bases and 2 bases respectively, and no gene match explains 6 bases of the junction. This specimen's time point label, interpreted: baseline before first vaccination. Interpreted using the paper, the treatment or condition label stands for: meningococcal conjugate vaccine given as trial control. Vaccinee samples came from UK trials COV001 and COV002, including a single-blind randomized controlled phase 2/3 trial of AZD1222 (ChAdOx1 nCoV-19) in healthy adults. For TCRbeta chain sequencing, PBMC samples from trial participants were taken at day 0 and at day 28 after the second dose. The CDR3 regions of human TCRbeta chains were analyzed by immunosequencing. In the authors' own workflow: Repertoire TCRs were checked for matches against a reference library of SARS-CoV-2-specific TCRs that had been generated using the MIRA antigen-specificity platform. Breadth meant the fraction of unique TCRs that were SARS-CoV-2-associated, whereas depth meant the fraction of total T cells that were SARS-CoV-2-associated. Each spike-specific TCR was assigned to its reactive spike region and to a CD4 or CD8 class using the MIRA data. Log10-transformed breadth and depth values were compared by one-way ANOVA with Sidak's multiple comparisons tests. TCRdb took over this immuneACCESS table, retaining in-frame rearrangements with V and J assigned. Such tables are incomplete; in checked studies, under half of the missing clones stem from an unresolved V gene, and the remainder is unexplained. V and J calls and clone size follow that table, whereas D and trimming were derived from the DNA. The sample table records some 130,000 clones; roughly 85% of these occur just once. Clones ranked in the top ten supply 15% to 20% of the sample.

The source is an adult in good health. The rearranged segments are TRBV10-3 and TRBJ1-2, with 8 junctional bases fitting TRBD1. Sample: peripheral blood, taken on day 0 of MenACWY control vaccination. The DNA reads TGTGCCAGCTGCAGGACAGGGAACTATGGCTACACCTTC. Its protein reads: CASCRTGNYGYTF.